The rows below give T cell receptor beta chains drawn from one sample of a study of cytotoxic CD8 clonotypes in ibrutinib-treated CLL. Here immunoSEQ multiplex PCR was the method, and the copy in TCRdb shows in-frame clones only, minus some. The table records some 10,000 clones, approximately 80% of them present only once. The source was PBMCs, collected at disease progression, from a patient treated with ibrutinib. These receptors were taken from a human donor with chronic lymphocytic leukemia. CDR3s include the opening cysteine and the closing phenylalanine or tryptophan. Each record gives: J gene, V gene, D gene, clone size, CDR3 DNA, CDR3 protein. A D gene is named only where the DNA matches it firmly. Not all rows give a size; the values are once, few, many and, for expanded clones, a class.

TRBJ1-1 | TRBV6-5 | . | . | TGTGCCAGCACTGACAGTGGGAACACTGAAGCTTTCTTT | CASTDSGNTEAFF
TRBJ2-2 | TRBV30 | . | once | TGTGCCTGGAGCCGGAGAAGCACCGGGGAGCTGTTTTTT | CAWSRRSTGELFF
TRBJ2-3 | TRBV11-3 | . | . | TGTGCCAGCTCGGGCTTCACAGATACGCAGTATTTT | CASSGFTDTQYF
TRBJ2-7 | TRBV30 | TRBD1 | . | TGTGCCTGGAGTGAGACTTCGGGACAGGGTTCTTATGAGCAGTACTTC | CAWSETSGQGSYEQYF
TRBJ2-7 | TRBV27 | TRBD1 | . | TGTGCCAGCAGTTTGGGGTGGGACAGGCTCATCTCCTACGAGCAGTACTTC | CASSLGWDRLISYEQYF
TRBJ1-5 | TRBV29-1 | . | . | TGCAGCGTTGGGGGAGCCGGTGGGCCCCAGCATTTT | CSVGGAGGPQHF
TRBJ1-2 | TRBV19 | . | . | TGTGCCAGTAGTACCGGGCTAAATCCTAACTATGGCTACACCTTC | CASSTGLNPNYGYTF
TRBJ2-7 | TRBV7-9 | . | . | TGTGCCAGCAGCTTCTTTGGGGACTTAGGCTCCTACGAGCAGTACTTC | CASSFFGDLGSYEQYF
TRBJ2-7 | TRBV7-2 | . | . | TGTGCCAGCAGCTTGGGACTTCAATACGAGCAGTACTTC | CASSLGLQYEQYF
TRBJ2-5 | TRBV5-4 | . | . | TGTGCCAGCAGCTTGGCCCCGGTCCAAGAGACCCAGTACTTC | CASSLAPVQETQYF
TRBJ2-3 | TRBV5-1 | . | . | TGCGCCAGCAGCTTGGGCGGAGTGGTTATAACAGATACGCAGTATTTT | CASSLGGVVITDTQYF
TRBJ1-4 | TRBV15 | TRBD1 | once | TGTGCCACCAGCAGTGGAGGGGGCTATAATGAAAAACTGTTTTTT | CATSSGGGYNEKLFF
TRBJ2-3 | TRBV6-6 | TRBD1 | . | TGTGCCAGCAGCTCGACAGGGGCGGGCACAGATACGCAGTATTTT | CASSSTGAGTDTQYF
TRBJ2-1 | TRBV18 | . | medium-sized | TGTGCCAGCTCACTTCGCCCGCTCGGGAGTCTTACGTACAATGAGCAGTTCTTC | CASSLRPLGSLTYNEQFF
TRBJ1-2 | TRBV30 | TRBD1 | . | TGTGCCTGGAACCGGGACAGGGTGAAAAATGGCTACACCTTC | CAWNRDRVKNGYTF
TRBJ2-5 | TRBV19 | TRBD2 | . | TGTGCCAGTAGTAGGCGCGGGACTAGCATACTCCAAGAGACCCAGTACTTC | CASSRRGTSILQETQYF
TRBJ2-7 | TRBV7-9 | TRBD1 | . | TGTGCCAGCAGCCCACGGACAGGGTCCTCCTACTACGAGCAGTACTTC | CASSPRTGSSYYEQYF
TRBJ1-2 | TRBV2 | . | . | TGTGCCAGCAGTGTACAGGGACCCACCTCCGGCTACACCTTC | CASSVQGPTSGYTF
TRBJ2-1 | TRBV5-6 | TRBD2 | . | TGTGCCAGCATGGCCCGGGGGGTATTAGGAAATGAGCAGTTCTTC | CASMARGVLGNEQFF
TRBJ1-5 | TRBV7-9 | . | once | TGTGCCAGCAGCTTAGATGGGAATAGCAATCAGCCCCAGCATTTT | CASSLDGNSNQPQHF
TRBJ1-5 | TRBV19 | . | . | TGTGCCAGTAGTGAACATAGCAATCAGCCCCAGCATTTT | CASSEHSNQPQHF
TRBJ2-7 | TRBV5-6 | . | . | TGTGCCAGCAGCTTCAGGGGAGTTGACGAGCAGTACTTC | CASSFRGVDEQYF
TRBJ2-2 | TRBV27 | . | few | TGTGCCAGCAGTCCTCCTAACACCGGGGAGCTGTTTTTT | CASSPPNTGELFF
TRBJ1-4 | TRBV5-1 | . | . | TGCGCCACCCCCCCTTCAGGGTTGGCGGCTAATGAAAAACTGTTTTTT | CATPPSGLAANEKLFF
TRBJ1-5 | TRBV29-1 | . | . | TGCAGCGCCGCGGACAGCAATCAGCCCCAGCATTTT | CSAADSNQPQHF
TRBJ1-1 | TRBV7-8 | . | once | TGTGCCAGCAGCTTCCAGGGGATCAATGAAGCTTTCTTT | CASSFQGINEAFF
TRBJ2-5 | TRBV5-1 | TRBD2 | . | TGCGCCAGCAGCTTGGTTCCTAGCGGGGGGGCAAACCAAGAGACCCAGTACTTC | CASSLVPSGGANQETQYF
TRBJ2-7 | TRBV7-3 | . | . | TGTGCCAGCAGCTTATCCCCGGACTACGAGCAGTACTTC | CASSLSPDYEQYF
TRBJ2-7 | TRBV18 | TRBD1 | . | TGTGCCAGCTCCTACGGGACAGGGGGCAACGAGCAGTACTTC | CASSYGTGGNEQYF
TRBJ1-2 | TRBV28 | . | . | TGTGCCAGCATAGGTCAGGGTCCTATGGGCTACACCTTC | CASIGQGPMGYTF
TRBJ2-2 | TRBV27 | . | . | TGTGCCAGCAGTCCTTTAAATAGGGAGCTGTTTTTT | CASSPLNRELFF
TRBJ2-2 | TRBV7-8 | TRBD1 | . | TGTGCCAGCAGCCAACATGCAGGGGGTGGGGTCAGTTCTCCCCTAACCGGGGAGCTGTTTTTT | CASSQHAGGGVSSPLTGELFF
TRBJ1-1 | TRBV5-4 | . | . | TGTGCCAGCACGCCACCGACCGGGAACACTGAAGCTTTCTTT | CASTPPTGNTEAFF
TRBJ1-1 | TRBV5-1 | . | . | TGCGCCAGCAGCTTGGGGAGGAACACTGAAGCTTTCTTT | CASSLGRNTEAFF